This T cell receptor beta chain was profiled in a study of T cell changes during pregnancy in multiple sclerosis (dated by TCRdb to between 2019 and 2020). Regarding the complete study: In women with multiple sclerosis, the researchers looked at how the T cell repertoire shifted as pregnancy progressed.

Regarding this clone: Its antigen target is currently unknown. Qualities for individual bases were not recorded, and no much larger clone is one base off.

The library was obtained by the immunoSEQ multiplex PCR assay. Entries here come from immuneACCESS through TCRdb and include only in-frame sequences with V and J called. Some clones fail to appear in such tables; in the studies checked, an unresolved V gene covers under half of the shortfall, and the cause of the remainder is unknown. The sample records 70,000 to 95,000 clones, about 92% of which are singletons. More than 2% of the sample belongs to the ten largest clones. The germline V gene supplies CDR1 KGHSH and CDR2 LQKENI. There are 15 amino acids in the CDR3, from cysteine to phenylalanine inclusive. The kept DNA is CDR3 alone, 45 bases in frame from the first base. V lost 4 bases and J lost 2 bases; the stretch between them is 12 bases long.

The sample in question was peripheral blood, obtained in the second trimester of pregnancy. This TCR was sampled from a female donor with multiple sclerosis, enrolled in a pregnancy study. Recombination connected TRBV18 to TRBJ1-5; the D gene is possibly TRBD1, with 6 bases matching. The CDR3 region reads CASSLAGEGNQPQHF. The DNA sequence is given as TGTGCCAGCTCACTAGCAGGGGAAGGCAATCAGCCCCAGCATTTT.